Following are 29 T cell receptor beta chains from one sample sequenced in a study of shared clonotypes between healthy human individuals. Assay used: immunoSEQ multiplex PCR; TCRdb lists only in-frame clones, some missing. Here the sample spans 1.6 million or so clones, 95% to 97% being singletons. Sequencing was carried out using naive CD4+ T cells sorted from blood. Subset reported: CD45RA+ positively selected. These receptors were obtained from a man aged 30 to 45 in good health.

This chain uses TRBV11-3 with TRBJ2-3; 13 bases map to TRBD2. The CDR3 loop spans 18 amino acids. Per the germline V gene, CDR1 is SGHNT and CDR2 is YENEEA. Trimming at V came to 0 bases and at J to 2 bases, leaving 5 bases not matched to a gene. CDR3 nucleotides: TGTGCCAGCAGCTTAGATACTAGCGGGAGGGACTACACAGATACGCAGTATTTT. Translation gives CASSLDTSGRDYTDTQYF.

Worth noting for this clone: Other DNA sequences in the sample encode the same CDR3. The rearrangement links TRBV14 to TRBJ2-5; D possibly corresponds to TRBD2 (6 bases). The CDR3 consists of 17 residues. V lost 2 bases and J lost 1, with 17 bases in between. Germline values: CDR1 SGHDN, CDR2 FVKESK. CDR3 sequence (DNA): TGTGCCAGCAGCCAATGGAGGGGCAGTGACTTCCAAGAGACCCAGTACTTC. It specifies CASSQWRGSDFQETQYF.

The CDR3 coding sequence is TGTGCCAGCAGCTTGGGAAGGGGCGGGTTGGAGACCCAGTACTTC. Protein sequence: CASSLGRGGLETQYF. This chain links TRBV5-4 with TRBJ2-5, with D perhaps assigned TRBD1 or TRBD2 (5 bases each). V was pared by 0 bases and J by 5 bases, with 14 bases between. The CDR3 is made up of 15 amino acids. CDR1 and CDR2 (germline): SGHNT, YYREEE (reference sequence).

The chain joins TRBV6-1 to TRBJ2-7, with TRBD1 identical over 10 bases. Trimming removed 0 bases from V and 8 bases from J; junction bases left unmatched: 10. CDR1 and CDR2 from the germline V gene are MNHNS and SASEGT. This CDR3 spans 16 amino acids. This chain's CDR3 is CASSEAPPGTGDKQYF. The CDR3 DNA reads TGTGCCAGCAGTGAAGCTCCCCCCGGGACAGGGGATAAGCAGTACTTC.

The chain is built from TRBV5-1 and TRBJ2-2; 7 bases are a match to TRBD1. The CDR3 spans 15 residues. Germline CDR1 is SGHRS and CDR2 is YFSETQ. The junction had 4 bases not matched to a gene; V was cut back by 0 bases and J by 5 bases. The CDR3 loop is CASSLEGGSTGELFF. Written as DNA, the CDR3 is TGCGCCAGCAGCTTGGAAGGGGGCAGTACCGGGGAGCTGTTTTTT.

The V gene is TRBV7-8, the J gene TRBJ2-2; perhaps D is TRBD1 or TRBD2 (5 bases each). This CDR3 region has 15 residues. Germline V CDR1 and CDR2: SGHVS, FQNEAQ. Trimming left V 1 base short and J 9 bases short, with 15 bases between. DNA of the CDR3: TGTGCCAGCAGCTTAGTGCTCTTGGGGGAAAGGGAGCTGTTTTTT. Translated: CASSLVLLGERELFF.

V gene TRBV15 combines with J gene TRBJ2-7; 8 bases are a match to TRBD1. CDR1 and CDR2 from the germline V gene are LNHNV and YYDKDF (reference sequence). V dropped 1 base and J dropped 4; count of bases not matched to a gene: 6. The CDR3 has 15 amino acids. CDR3 nucleotide sequence: TGTGCCACCAGCAGAGCCGGGACAGGAGGATACGAGCAGTACTTC. Its protein product is CATSRAGTGGYEQYF. Together with reference TRBV15 and TRBJ2-7, the CDR3 gives the full variable domain: DAMVIQNPRYQVTQFGKPVTLSCSQTLNHNVMYWYQQKSSQAPKLLFHYYDKDFNNEADTPDNFQSRRPNTSFCFLDIRSPGLGDTAMYLCATSRAGTGGYEQYFGPGTRLTVT.

The genes are TRBV5-4 and TRBJ2-7; TRBD2 agrees at 7 bases. This CDR3 comprises 14 residues. Unmatched junction bases numbered 3, after V lost 0 bases and J lost 3 bases. The V gene's germline CDR1 is SGHNT and CDR2 YYREEE (reference sequence). The CDR3 DNA sequence: TGTGCCAGCAGCTTGGGGGGGAGGGTCTACGAGCAGTACTTC. Translation: CASSLGGRVYEQYF.

The chain recombines TRBV19 with TRBJ1-3; D uncertain. CDR1 and CDR2 from the germline V gene are LNHDA and SQIVND (reference sequence). Trimming left V 10 bases short and J 3 bases short, with 10 bases between. The CDR3 totals 12 residues. CDR3 region: CATKDIGNTIYF. DNA of the CDR3: TGTGCCACCAAGGATATTGGAAACACCATATATTTT.

V and J are TRBV6-1 and TRBJ2-1; 7 positions agree with TRBD2. There are 14 residues in the CDR3. The V and J ends lost 8 bases and 5 bases, in that order; junction bases with no gene match: 9. CDR1 is MNHNS and CDR2 is SASEGT in the germline V gene. The CDR3 protein is CASLRGRAHNEQFF. The CDR3 nucleotides are TGTGCCAGCCTTCGGGGGAGGGCTCACAATGAGCAGTTCTTC.

This clone was counted a few times. The rearrangement links TRBV9 to TRBJ2-7; 7 bases fit TRBD2. V dropped 2 bases and J dropped 2; count of bases not matched to a gene: 7. The germline V gene has CDR1 SGDLS and CDR2 YYNGEE. This CDR3 contains 15 residues. The DNA for the CDR3 is TGTGCCAGCAGCGTCTCTCGCGGGAGTGCCTACGAGCAGTACTTC. Its protein product is CASSVSRGSAYEQYF. The full variable domain, rest sourced from reference TRBV9 and TRBJ2-7, is DSGVTQTPKHLITATGQRVTLRCSPRSGDLSVYWYQQSLDQGLQFLIQYYNGEERAKGNILERFSAQQFPDLHSELNLSSLELGDSALYFCASSVSRGSAYEQYFGPGTRLTVT.

V is TRBV5-1 and J is TRBJ2-7, with 12 nucleotides matching TRBD2. The CDR3 has 17 amino acids. Germline V gives CDR1 SGHRS, CDR2 YFSETQ. V gave up 0 bases and J gave up 6 bases; unmatched junction bases: 10. CDR3 loop: CASSLALAGGAPLEQYF. The DNA for the CDR3 is TGCGCCAGCAGCTTGGCACTAGCGGGAGGAGCCCCCCTCGAGCAGTACTTC.

This chain connects TRBV5-5 to TRBJ2-3; D is ambiguous. The germline CDR1 and CDR2 sequences are SGHKS and YYEKEE (reference sequence). This CDR3 is built from 12 residues. Trimming cost V 4 bases and J 4 bases, with 7 bases left between them. In nucleotides, the CDR3 is TGTGCCAGCAGCGTCGTCGCAGATACGCAGTATTTT. Its translation: CASSVVADTQYF.

This clone was counted a single time. The same CDR3 also results from other DNA sequences found in this sample. V and J are TRBV18 and TRBJ2-7, with D unresolved. CDR1 and CDR2 from the germline V gene are KGHSH and LQKENI. Trimming removed 3 bases from V and 0 bases from J, with 9 bases in between. The CDR3 consists of 14 residues. The CDR3 DNA reads TGTGCCAGCTCACCGAGGAGAAGCTCCTACGAGCAGTACTTC. This translates into CASSPRRSSYEQYF.

This clone was seen once. This chain uses TRBV6-5 with TRBJ2-7, with 7 positions matching TRBD1. V dropped 2 bases and J dropped 11; count of bases not matched to a gene: 6. Looked up from germline, CDR1 is MNHEY and CDR2 is SVGAGI. The length of the CDR3 is 12 residues. CDR3 residues: CASSYTRDREYF. CDR3 coding DNA: TGTGCCAGCAGTTACACCCGCGACAGGGAGTACTTC.

The rearrangement joins TRBV25-1 to TRBJ2-7; tentatively, D is TRBD2 (7 bases). The CDR3 spans 13 residues. The germline V and J ends were trimmed by 4 bases and 7 bases, with 14 bases remaining between them. Germline CDR1 reads MGHDK; CDR2 reads SYGVNS. This CDR3 is CASSVRGGVEQYF. The CDR3 coding sequence is TGTGCCAGCAGTGTCCGAGGGGGGGTTGAGCAGTACTTC.

V is TRBV11-2 and J is TRBJ2-3, with D perhaps TRBD2 (5 bases). The CDR3 is 13 amino acids. Trimming removed 10 bases from V and 3 bases from J, with 14 bases in between. Germline V gene sequence: CDR1 SGHAT, CDR2 FQNNGV. CDR3 DNA: TGTGCCACGAGAAGTACTAGGACAGATACGCAGTATTTT. It is translated as CATRSTRTDTQYF.

The chain uses TRBV18 and TRBJ1-2, with TRBD1 identical over 9 bases. Trimming at V came to 4 bases and at J to 8 bases, leaving 17 bases not matched to a gene. Germline CDR1 is KGHSH and CDR2 is LQKENI. This CDR3 is built from 17 residues. The CDR3: CASSQSSAETGGRGYTF. CDR3 bases: TGTGCCAGCTCACAGTCTTCGGCCGAGACAGGGGGTAGAGGCTACACCTTC.

The V call is TRBV6-1, the J call TRBJ2-2; unclear D gene. V lost 0 bases, J lost 4 bases, and 15 bases lay in between. CDR1 and CDR2 from the germline V gene are MNHNS and SASEGT. CDR3 length: 17 residues. The CDR3, as DNA: TGTGCCAGCAGTGAAGCGCCCGTAAGGGCTATCACCGGGGAGCTGTTTTTT. Translated, it gives CASSEAPVRAITGELFF.

V is TRBV10-1 and J is TRBJ2-1; 7 bases line up with TRBD2. Trimming cost V 6 bases and J 7 bases; bases outside gene matches: 15. Germline-derived CDR1 and CDR2 are WNHNN and SYGVQD (reference sequence). The CDR3 length is 16 residues. The CDR3 loop reads CASSLLSSGAWNEQFF. CDR3 nucleotides: TGCGCCAGCAGCCTACTTTCTAGCGGTGCGTGGAATGAGCAGTTCTTC.

This chain links TRBV19 with TRBJ2-6; D unresolved. V lost 4 bases and J 0 bases, leaving 7 bases between the germline ends. Germline CDR1 is LNHDA and CDR2 is SQIVND (reference sequence). The CDR3 loop spans 15 amino acids. CDR3 protein: CASSSGNSGANVLTF. CDR3 nucleotide sequence: TGTGCCAGTAGTAGTGGGAACTCTGGGGCCAACGTCCTGACTTTC.

V usage is TRBV5-1 and J usage is TRBJ2-3; 11 nucleotides agree with TRBD2. The CDR3 totals 17 residues. Germline lookup yields CDR1 SGHRS and CDR2 YFSETQ. The junction had 12 bases not matched to a gene; V was cut back by 4 bases and J by 5 bases. The CDR3 coding sequence is TGCGCCAGCAGCCCGGGACTAGCGGTTAATTTCGGAGATACGCAGTATTTT. Translating gives CASSPGLAVNFGDTQYF.

This clone was observed a handful of times. The chain carries TRBV10-3 and TRBJ1-3; maybe TRBD1 (5 bases). CDR1 is ENHRY and CDR2 is SYGVKD in the germline V gene. The V end lost 6 bases, the J end lost 0 bases, and 6 bases lay between the germline ends. The CDR3 is 13 residues long. The CDR3 region is CAIRGDSGNTIYF. The CDR3 coding sequence is TGTGCCATCAGAGGGGACTCTGGAAACACCATATATTTT.

The chain recombines TRBV6-6 with TRBJ2-3; 7 nucleotides align to TRBD1. V trimming: 5 bases; J trimming: 2 bases; junction bases outside the gene matches: 10. The CDR3 consists of 16 residues. The germline CDR1 and CDR2 sequences are MNHNY and SVGAGI (reference sequence). This chain's CDR3 is CASSHHRTGLTDTQYF. Here the CDR3 DNA reads TGTGCCAGCAGTCACCACAGGACAGGACTCACAGATACGCAGTATTTT.

V gene TRBV18 combines with J gene TRBJ2-3, with D maybe TRBD1 (6 bases). Germline V CDR1 and CDR2: KGHSH, LQKENI. V was cut by 3 bases and J by 11 bases, with 15 bases left in between. The length of the CDR3 is 13 residues. The CDR3 spells CASSPTPGHGQYF. The CDR3 bases are TGTGCCAGCTCACCGACCCCGGGACACGGGCAGTATTTT.

This chain connects TRBV28 to TRBJ2-7; the D is unclear. CDR1 MDHEN and CDR2 SYDVKM come from the germline V gene. With 6 bases removed from V and 3 bases from J, the gap between germline ends came to 12 bases. This CDR3 is built from 13 residues. This CDR3 reads CASRRQTDYEQYF. CDR3 bases: TGTGCCAGCAGGCGGCAGACCGACTACGAGCAGTACTTC.

The V call is TRBV6-5, the J call TRBJ2-2, with D perhaps matching TRBD1 (6 bases). Looked up from germline, CDR1 is MNHEY and CDR2 is SVGAGI. Trimming cost V 2 bases and J 7 bases, with 14 bases left between them. The CDR3 is 15 amino acids. CDR3 nucleotide sequence: TGTGCCAGCAGTTACGGGGCAGGGGTTAACGGGGAGCTGTTTTTT. Its protein is CASSYGAGVNGELFF.

This chain links TRBV7-2 with TRBJ2-7; TRBD1 or TRBD2 may be the D gene (5 bases each). V was clipped by 5 bases and J by 4 bases, with 18 bases between them. CDR1 is SGHTA, CDR2 FQGNSA, per germline. This CDR3 spans 15 amino acids. The CDR3 region is CASSPRAGSRYEQYF. Written as DNA, the CDR3 is TGTGCCAGCAGCCCCCGGGCAGGGAGCAGGTACGAGCAGTACTTC. The variable domain in full, with the rest retrieved from reference TRBV7-2 and TRBJ2-7, is GAGVSQSPSNKVTEKGKDVELRCDPISGHTALYWYRQSLGQGLEFLIYFQGNSAPDKSGLPSDRFSAERTGGSVSTLTIQRTQQEDSAVYLCASSPRAGSRYEQYFGPGTRLTVT.

The rearrangement joins TRBV11-3 to TRBJ2-1; D is perhaps TRBD2 (6 bases). The V end was cut by 1 base, the J end by 0 bases, with 10 bases between. The CDR3 has 16 residues. Germline CDR1 SGHNT, CDR2 YENEEA. The CDR3 nucleotides are TGTGCCAGCAGCTTAGTGGCGGGGACCTCCTACAATGAGCAGTTCTTC. It is translated as CASSLVAGTSYNEQFF.